This entry describes one T cell receptor (beta chain). A roughly 120-subject validation cohort, separate from the 666-subject first cohort, supplied the donors. Assay: immunoSEQ multiplex PCR; the TCRdb copy retains only in-frame clones and omits some. The sample yields about 56,000 clones, roughly 93% seen once. The data are from a study of cytomegalovirus exposure and HLA in healthy donors. This CDR3 contains 18 residues. Losses at the gene ends were 2 bases for V and 1 base for J; bases not matched to a gene: 9. The germline CDR1 and CDR2 sequences are SNHLY and FYNNEI. V and J are TRBV2 and TRBJ2-5, with TRBD2 matching over 11 bases. The material sequenced was PBMCs. The TCR sequence derives from a young woman in good health and CMV-seropositive. DNA of the CDR3: TGTGCCAGCAGTGAATTTAGCGGGGGGGATATTTCCCAAGAGACCCAGTACTTC. This encodes CASSEFSGGDISQETQYF.